This T cell receptor (beta chain) was sequenced in a study of cytomegalovirus exposure and HLA in healthy donors. Study-level points and caveats: An observed cluster of highly shared sequence variants was recorded as a likely sequencing artifact.

60 Vbeta and 13 Jbeta primers were used in PCR. The table came from immunoSEQ multiplex PCR; TCRdb's copy has only in-frame clones and leaves some out. The sample holds roughly 100,000 clones; about 80% are singletons and the top ten take roughly 1.9%. Concerning this clone itself: Its target is unknown.

CDR1 LGHNA and CDR2 YNFKEQ come from the germline V gene. The ends lost 3 bases at V and 4 bases at J; junction bases unmatched: 1. The length of the CDR3 is 14 residues. The chain joins TRBV4-2 to TRBJ2-5; 11 bases are shared with TRBD2. The receptor was isolated from a man aged 25 to 40 in good health and CMV-seronegative. The sample consisted of PBMCs. Here the CDR3 reads CASSHGLAGETQYF. The CDR3 DNA sequence: TGTGCCAGCAGCCATGGACTAGCGGGAGAGACCCAGTACTTC.